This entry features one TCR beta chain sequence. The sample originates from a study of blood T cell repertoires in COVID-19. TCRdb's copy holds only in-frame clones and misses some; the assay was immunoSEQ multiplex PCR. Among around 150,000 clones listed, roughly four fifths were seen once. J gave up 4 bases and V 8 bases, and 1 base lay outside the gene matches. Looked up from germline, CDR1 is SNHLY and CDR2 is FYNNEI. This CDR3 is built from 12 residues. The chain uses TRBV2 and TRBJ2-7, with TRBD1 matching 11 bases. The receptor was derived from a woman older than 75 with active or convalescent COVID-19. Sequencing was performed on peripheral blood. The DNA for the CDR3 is TGTGCCAGCGGGACAGGGGGGTACGAGCAGTACTTC. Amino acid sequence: CASGTGGYEQYF.